These 32 T cell receptor beta chains originate from one sample sequenced in a study of T cell clones after liver transplantation. Sequencing was performed with immunoSEQ multiplex PCR; in TCRdb, only in-frame clones are kept and a portion is missing. The table has some 80,000 clones, approximately 80% seen once; the top ten hold about 2%. Sample: CD4+ T cells from blood, taken 48 months after liver transplant. The receptor set was obtained from a human patient who received a liver transplant. Some of the T cells might come from the graft donor.

The V gene is TRBV7-2, the J gene TRBJ2-1; D is perhaps TRBD2 (5 bases). Germline assignment: CDR1 SGHTA and CDR2 FQGNSA. The V and J ends lost 1 base and 9 bases respectively, with 7 bases between them. CDR3 length: 12 amino acids. CDR3 DNA sequence: TGTGCCAGCAGCTTAGTCGGGGTTGAGCAGTTCTTC. It codes for CASSLVGVEQFF.

The CDR3 is CASQSVGAPDYGYTF. In DNA form, the CDR3 reads TGTGCCAGTCAGTCGGTGGGGGCTCCGGACTATGGCTACACCTTC. This rearrangement joins TRBV19 to TRBJ1-2, with a weak D call TRBD1 (6 bases). The V gene lost 8 bases and the J gene lost 3 bases, with 19 bases spanning the gap. Germline CDR1 LNHDA, CDR2 SQIVND (reference sequence). CDR3 length: 15 amino acids. Supplemented by reference TRBV19 and TRBJ1-2, the full variable domain reads DGGITQSPKYLFRKEGQNVTLSCEQNLNHDAMYWYRQDPGQGLRLIYYSQIVNDFQKGDIAEGYSVSREKKESFPLTVTSAQKNPTAFYLCASQSVGAPDYGYTFGSGTRLTVV.

The V gene is TRBV7-9, the J gene TRBJ1-2; D not resolved. Between the trimmed V and J ends, which lost 5 bases and 10 bases, there was a span of 14 bases. Germline V lookup: CDR1 SEHNR, CDR2 FQNEAQ (reference sequence). The CDR3 sequence is 12 residues long. The DNA for the CDR3 is TGTGCCAGCAGCACCAATAATGTAGACTACACCTTC. This encodes CASSTNNVDYTF.

The chain has TRBV6-5 and TRBJ2-2; TRBD1 aligns across 9 bases. The germline CDR1 and CDR2 sequences are MNHEY and SVGAGI. J was trimmed by 4 bases and V by 6 bases; bases with no gene match: 3. CDR3 size: 14 residues. The DNA of the CDR3 is TGTGCCAGCAGGGGGGACAGGGCCACCGGGGAGCTGTTTTTT. Protein sequence: CASRGDRATGELFF.

This clone was seen just once. The chain employs TRBV9 and TRBJ1-3; D may be TRBD1 (5 bases). Trimming shortened V by 4 bases and J by 0 bases, and 20 bases separated the two germline ends. From germline, CDR1 is SGDLS and CDR2 YYNGEE. This CDR3 is built from 18 residues. The CDR3 bases are TGTGCCAGCAGCCCAGAAGGGGTCGGCCGGTACTCTGGAAACACCATATATTTT. Translating gives CASSPEGVGRYSGNTIYF.

The genes are TRBV13 and TRBJ2-7; 7 bases agree with TRBD1. Germline V lookup: CDR1 PRHDT, CDR2 FYEKMQ (reference sequence). With 5 bases clipped from V and 9 bases from J, the junction kept 7 bases outside the gene matches. The CDR3 runs 12 residues. This CDR3 reads CASSHDRDGQYF. CDR3 DNA: TGTGCCAGCAGCCACGACAGGGACGGGCAGTACTTC.

This clone was seen repeatedly, ten times or more. J is TRBJ2-5 and V is TRBV4-1; D is perhaps TRBD2 (5 bases). The germline gives CDR1 MGHRA, CDR2 YSYEKL. Trimming shortened V by 3 bases and J by 1 base, and 6 bases separated the two germline ends. The CDR3 runs to 13 residues. CDR3 region: CASSHLAQETQYF. Written as DNA, the CDR3 is TGCGCCAGCAGCCACCTAGCCCAAGAGACCCAGTACTTC.

A few counts support this clone. The V call is TRBV10-1, the J call TRBJ2-6, with D maybe TRBD1 (5 bases). The CDR3 is 18 residues long. Trimming stripped 10 bases from V and 0 bases from J, with 22 bases between. Germline loops: CDR1 WNHNN, CDR2 SYGVQD (reference sequence). The CDR3 reads CAIPQFRTHFSGANVLTF. As DNA, the CDR3 is TGCGCCATCCCCCAATTCCGGACACACTTCTCTGGGGCCAACGTCCTGACTTTC.

V and J are TRBV2 and TRBJ2-1; 11 nucleotides align to TRBD2. CDR3 size: 12 residues. CDR1 is SNHLY and CDR2 is FYNNEI in the germline V gene. J was trimmed by 15 bases and V by 4 bases; bases with no gene match: 5. CDR3 loop: CASSGSGGARFF. The CDR3, as DNA: TGTGCCAGCAGTGGTAGCGGGGGGGCGCGGTTCTTC.

The rearrangement links TRBV6-6 to TRBJ1-1; 7 nucleotides align to TRBD1. This CDR3 is built from 14 residues. V was pared by 0 bases and J by 10 bases, with 8 bases of the junction left unmatched. Germline loops: CDR1 MNHNY, CDR2 SVGAGI (reference sequence). This CDR3 is CASSYSPNRGTAFF. CDR3 nucleotide sequence: TGTGCCAGCAGTTACTCACCGAACAGGGGAACAGCTTTCTTT.

The gene calls are TRBV6-1 and TRBJ1-5; D perhaps matches TRBD1 (5 bases). The CDR3 has 18 amino acids. CDR1 MNHNS and CDR2 SASEGT come from the germline V gene. Trimming took 1 base from V and 0 from J, leaving 16 bases between them. CDR3 region: CASSEVQAVWYSNQPQHF. In nucleotides, the CDR3 is TGTGCCAGCAGTGAAGTACAGGCCGTCTGGTATAGCAATCAGCCCCAGCATTTT.

V is TRBV9 and J is TRBJ2-7; 10 nucleotides match TRBD1. The CDR3 is 14 amino acids. V was clipped by 3 bases and J by 6 bases; unmatched bases: 6. CDR1 and CDR2 from the germline V gene are SGDLS and YYNGEE. The chain's CDR3 is CASSGGTGVSEQYF. The CDR3 DNA reads TGTGCCAGCAGCGGCGGGACAGGGGTTTCCGAGCAGTACTTC.

The chain combines TRBV5-1 with TRBJ2-5; 9 positions match TRBD2. The CDR3 spans 16 residues. V lost 3 bases and J lost 1; bases outside the gene matches: 7. Per germline, CDR1 SGHRS and CDR2 YFSETQ. CDR3 amino acids: CASSSVLRGGQETQYF. The CDR3 DNA reads TGCGCCAGCAGCTCGGTCTTGCGGGGGGGCCAAGAGACCCAGTACTTC.

This chain links TRBV29-1 with TRBJ2-1; TRBD1 matches at 7 bases. Germline V gives CDR1 SQVTM, CDR2 ANQGSEA. The V gene end was trimmed by 3 bases and the J gene end by 4 bases; junction bases not matched to a gene: 6. The CDR3 is 14 amino acids. DNA for the CDR3: TGCAGCGTTGACAGACAGGGAAGGTACAATGAGCAGTTCTTC. As protein: CSVDRQGRYNEQFF.

The chain couples TRBV9 to TRBJ2-5; D unresolved. V shed 0 bases and J shed 4 bases, with 10 bases lying between them. Germline V CDR1 and CDR2: SGDLS, YYNGEE. CDR3 size: 14 residues. DNA for the CDR3: TGTGCCAGCAGCGTAGCTTGGCCGGGAGAGACCCAGTACTTC. Translation gives CASSVAWPGETQYF.

The V call is TRBV7-9, the J call TRBJ2-5; a weak D match, TRBD2 (6 bases). Germline V gene data show CDR1 as SEHNR and CDR2 as FQNEAQ (reference sequence). With 2 bases removed from V and 4 bases from J, the gap between germline ends came to 14 bases. This CDR3 is built from 15 residues. The CDR3 protein is CASSLTAGRSETQYF. The CDR3 bases are TGTGCCAGCAGCTTAACGGCAGGGAGGTCAGAGACCCAGTACTTC.

The chain has TRBV11-2 and TRBJ2-3; D remains ambiguous. CDR1 is SGHAT and CDR2 is FQNNGV in the germline V gene. Trimming left V 5 bases short and J 8 bases short, with 11 bases between. This CDR3 has 12 residues. This chain's CDR3 is CASSPGFGTQYF. The CDR3 DNA follows: TGTGCCAGCAGCCCCGGCTTTGGTACGCAGTATTTT.

The chain links TRBV28 to TRBJ2-1; 13 nucleotides align to TRBD2. Germline assignment: CDR1 MDHEN and CDR2 SYDVKM. The CDR3 contains 16 residues. The junction had 7 bases not matched to a gene; V was cut back by 4 bases and J by 7 bases. The CDR3 DNA reads TGTGCCAGCAGTTCTGGACTAGCGGGAGTGGGTAATGAGCAGTTCTTC. Translating gives CASSSGLAGVGNEQFF.

The chain carries TRBV7-9 and TRBJ2-7; no clear D gene. The CDR3 runs to 12 residues. V was pared by 8 bases and J by 2 bases, with 10 bases between. CDR1 SEHNR and CDR2 FQNEAQ come from the germline V gene (reference sequence). CDR3 DNA: TGTGCCAGCGGGCAGTTAACCTACGAGCAGTACTTC. Protein: CASGQLTYEQYF. The variable domain in full, completed from reference TRBV7-9 and TRBJ2-7, reads DTGVSQNPRHKITKRGQNVTFRCDPISEHNRLYWYRQTLGQGPEFLTYFQNEAQLEKSRLLSDRFSAERPKGSFSTLEIQRTEQGDSAMYLCASGQLTYEQYFGPGTRLTVT.

The chain recombines TRBV19 with TRBJ2-2; D may be TRBD1 (5 bases). V lost 10 bases to trimming and J lost 0 bases, with 12 bases between them. The CDR3 is 14 residues long. The germline V gene encodes CDR1 LNHDA and CDR2 SQIVND (reference sequence). CDR3 region: CAIGAQPNTGELFF. The DNA for the CDR3 is TGTGCCATAGGGGCACAGCCGAACACCGGGGAGCTGTTTTTT.

The V call is TRBV6-1, the J call TRBJ1-1; D is undetermined. This CDR3 is built from 13 residues. Germline loops: CDR1 MNHNS, CDR2 SASEGT. V shed 7 bases and J shed 1 base, with 10 bases lying between them. The CDR3 loop reads CASNIMENTEAFF. The CDR3 coding sequence is TGTGCCAGCAATATCATGGAGAACACTGAAGCTTTCTTT.

The CDR3 nucleotides read TGTGCCAGCAGCCAATGGGGACTAGCCGAACCCATTCAGTACTTC. It encodes CASSQWGLAEPIQYF. This chain joins TRBV14 and TRBJ2-4; 9 nucleotides agree with TRBD2. J was trimmed by 9 bases and V by 2 bases; bases with no gene match: 8. From germline, CDR1 is SGHDN and CDR2 FVKESK. The CDR3 contains 15 residues.

The rearrangement uses TRBV4-3 and TRBJ1-2; maybe TRBD1 (6 bases). This CDR3 has 15 residues. V dropped 2 bases and J dropped 4 bases, with 14 bases sitting between them. From germline, CDR1 is LGHNA and CDR2 YSLEER. Here the CDR3 reads CASSQFSRGGYGYTF. The CDR3 DNA reads as TGCGCCAGCAGCCAATTTTCTCGAGGGGGCTATGGCTACACCTTC.

This chain links TRBV19 with TRBJ1-2; no definite D call. The CDR3 has 12 residues. Germline V CDR1 and CDR2: LNHDA, SQIVND (reference sequence). Between the trimmed V and J ends, which lost 3 bases and 8 bases, there was a span of 10 bases. In DNA form, the CDR3 reads TGTGCCAGTAGTATCCCCTTTCGGGGCTACACCTTC. Protein: CASSIPFRGYTF.

The rearrangement links TRBV11-2 to TRBJ2-4; TRBD2 aligns across 7 bases. The CDR3 has 14 residues. The J segment lost 4 bases and the V segment lost 1 base, leaving 1 base of the junction unmatched. From germline, CDR1 is SGHAT and CDR2 FQNNGV. CDR3 bases: TGTGCCAGCAGCTTAGCGGGAGGAAAAAACATTCAGTACTTC. Translated, it gives CASSLAGGKNIQYF.

J is TRBJ1-5 and V is TRBV19, with no clear D. There are 14 residues in the CDR3. From germline, CDR1 is LNHDA and CDR2 SQIVND (reference sequence). The ends were cut back, 3 bases at V and 0 bases at J, with 6 bases in the middle. The CDR3 is CASSITHSNQPQHF. CDR3 nucleotide sequence: TGTGCCAGTAGTATTACGCATAGCAATCAGCCCCAGCATTTT. The full variable domain, in which reference TRBV19 and TRBJ1-5 provide the parts outside the CDR3, is DGGITQSPKYLFRKEGQNVTLSCEQNLNHDAMYWYRQDPGQGLRLIYYSQIVNDFQKGDIAEGYSVSREKKESFPLTVTSAQKNPTAFYLCASSITHSNQPQHFGDGTRLSIL.

The chain is built from TRBV5-1 and TRBJ2-5; the D call may be TRBD1 or TRBD2 (5 bases each). This CDR3 has 14 residues. With 4 bases removed from V and 4 bases from J, the gap between germline ends came to 14 bases. Germline V gene lookup returns CDR1 SGHRS and CDR2 YFSETQ. The CDR3 coding sequence is TGCGCCAGCAGCCTCACCCAGGGACGAGAGACCCAGTACTTC. It yields the protein CASSLTQGRETQYF.

The chain has TRBV5-4 and TRBJ1-4, with D possibly TRBD1 on 5 matching bases. Trimming stripped 3 bases from V and 0 bases from J, with 9 bases between. The CDR3 length is 15 residues. Germline lookup yields CDR1 SGHNT and CDR2 YYREEE (reference sequence). The CDR3 here is CASSSKTATNEKLFF. The CDR3 DNA sequence: TGTGCCAGCAGCTCAAAGACAGCAACTAATGAAAAACTGTTTTTT.

The rearrangement uses TRBV6-5 and TRBJ1-6; D call uncertain. V was clipped by 5 bases and J by 7 bases, with 9 bases between them. CDR1 and CDR2 (germline): MNHEY, SVGAGI. The CDR3 is 13 residues long. The CDR3 DNA reads as TGTGCCAGCAGTACAGCCCTGAATTCACCCCTCCACTTT. Translating it yields CASSTALNSPLHF.

On this clone: One end of the junction is discordant with germline, which a read error may explain. The chain links TRBV19 to TRBJ2-4, with a possible D match to TRBD1 (6 bases). This CDR3 region has 12 residues. Germline assignment: CDR1 LNHDA and CDR2 SQIVND (reference sequence). This chain's CDR3 is CASSFRDTPESF. DNA of the CDR3: TGTGCCAGTAGTTTCCGGGACACCCCTGAAAGCTTC. Filled out from reference TRBV19 and TRBJ2-4, the complete variable domain reads DGGITQSPKYLFRKEGQNVTLSCEQNLNHDAMYWYRQDPGQGLRLIYYSQIVNDFQKGDIAEGYSVSREKKESFPLTVTSAQKNPTAFYLCASSFRDTPESFGAGTRLSVL.

The V gene is TRBV19, the J gene TRBJ2-4; 10 positions agree with TRBD2. Losses at the gene ends were 1 base for V and 8 bases for J; bases not matched to a gene: 5. This CDR3 has 15 residues. Germline V gene sequence: CDR1 LNHDA, CDR2 SQIVND (reference sequence). CDR3 protein: CASSIAASGSDIQYF. The CDR3 DNA follows: TGTGCCAGTAGTATAGCGGCTAGCGGGAGTGACATTCAGTACTTC.

J is TRBJ2-1 and V is TRBV7-6, with 7 bases fitting TRBD2. Germline-derived CDR1 and CDR2 are SGHVS and FNYEAQ. J gave up 6 bases and V 2 bases, and 10 bases lay outside the gene matches. This CDR3 spans 16 amino acids. CDR3 region: CASSLSLGGTTNEQFF. CDR3 DNA: TGTGCCAGCAGCTTAAGTCTTGGTGGGACTACCAATGAGCAGTTCTTC.